These 26 T cell receptor beta chains were all obtained from the same sample, sequenced in a study of cytomegalovirus exposure and HLA in healthy donors. Amplification used 60 Vbeta primers and 13 Jbeta primers. Sequenced by immunoSEQ multiplex PCR; TCRdb stores in-frame clones only, minus some. The sample yields around 68,000 clones, just under 70% seen once. The material sequenced was PBMCs. The receptors come from a woman aged 25 to 45 in good health and CMV-seronegative.

The chain couples TRBV5-1 to TRBJ1-4; D remains ambiguous. Germline CDR1 is SGHRS and CDR2 is YFSETQ. Trimming took off 4 bases at V and 6 bases at J, with 10 bases between the two ends. The CDR3 loop spans 13 amino acids. CDR3 coding DNA: TGCGCCAGCAGCCCCCCCCGGGATGAAAAACTGTTTTTT. The encoded protein is CASSPPRDEKLFF.

The chain is built from TRBV18 and TRBJ2-7, with TRBD1 matching 8 bases. After removal of 5 bases from V and 3 bases from J, the junction contained 6 bases not matched to a gene. The germline gives CDR1 KGHSH, CDR2 LQKENI. This CDR3 spans 14 amino acids. CDR3 sequence (DNA): TGTGCCAGCTCATGGGACAGGTGGAACTACGAGCAGTACTTC. Its translation: CASSWDRWNYEQYF.

This clone was seen more than once but under ten times. V usage is TRBV6-5 and J usage is TRBJ1-1, with TRBD1 as a possible D gene (5 bases). The V gene's germline CDR1 is MNHEY and CDR2 SVGAGI. V lost 0 bases and J lost 1, with 12 bases in between. The CDR3 totals 16 residues. The CDR3 DNA is TGTGCCAGCAGTTACTCATTGGCAGGGCGGAACACTGAAGCTTTCTTT. This translates into CASSYSLAGRNTEAFF.

V is TRBV28 and J is TRBJ2-7; D possibly corresponds to TRBD2 (6 bases). CDR3 length equals 14 residues. With 7 bases removed from V and 2 bases from J, the gap between germline ends came to 15 bases. Germline CDR1 reads MDHEN; CDR2 reads SYDVKM. For the CDR3, the DNA is TGTGCCAGCAACCCCTCGGGGGTCCCCTACGAGCAGTACTTC. Its protein is CASNPSGVPYEQYF. Together with reference TRBV28 and TRBJ2-7, the CDR3 gives the full variable domain: DVKVTQSSRYLVKRTGEKVFLECVQDMDHENMFWYRQDPGLGLRLIYFSYDVKMKEKGDIPEGYSVSREKKERFSLILESASTNQTSMYLCASNPSGVPYEQYFGPGTRLTVT.

The chain has TRBV28 and TRBJ2-5, with 9 positions matching TRBD1. V trimming: 6 bases; J trimming: 5 bases; junction bases outside the gene matches: 7. The CDR3 runs 14 residues. Germline-derived CDR1 and CDR2 are MDHEN and SYDVKM. CDR3 in DNA: TGTGCCAGCAGGACAGGGGGGTCGAGGGAGACCCAGTACTTC. Translation gives CASRTGGSRETQYF.

This clone was detected only once. The chain has TRBV10-2 and TRBJ2-3; the match to TRBD2 covers 8 bases. CDR1 and CDR2 (germline): WSHSY, SAAADI. Trimming removed 3 bases from V and 3 bases from J; junction bases left unmatched: 8. CDR3 length: 16 residues. In DNA, the CDR3 is TGCGCCAGCAGTGACAGGGTGCGGGGGGAGACAGATACGCAGTATTTT. It codes for CASSDRVRGETDTQYF.

This clone showed up just once. The V call is TRBV7-2, the J call TRBJ2-3; 9 bases line up with TRBD1. The V segment lost 2 bases and the J segment 5 bases; nucleotides outside the gene matches: 2. This CDR3 has 14 residues. Germline-derived CDR1 and CDR2 are SGHTA and FQGNSA. As DNA, the CDR3 is TGTGCCAGCAGCTTAAACAGGGGGCGAGATACGCAGTATTTT. Translated, it gives CASSLNRGRDTQYF.

The rearrangement uses TRBV5-6 and TRBJ2-2, with 7 positions matching TRBD2. This CDR3 spans 19 amino acids. Germline V gene sequence: CDR1 SGHDT, CDR2 YYEEEE. V lost 1 base, J lost 11 bases, and 23 bases stayed unmatched. CDR3 DNA: TGTGCCAGCAGCTTGAGCCCGGCCAAGGGAGGGACCAGCCGGAGCGAGCTGTTTTTT. It is translated as CASSLSPAKGGTSRSELFF.

This clone is medium-sized (0.01 to 0.1%) within its sample. The gene calls are TRBV19 and TRBJ2-7; tentative D call: TRBD1 (6 bases). Trimming cost V 6 bases and J 0 bases, with 12 bases left between them. CDR1 and CDR2 from the germline V gene are LNHDA and SQIVND (reference sequence). CDR3 length equals 14 residues. CDR3 sequence reads: CASRQTGSSYEQYF. The CDR3 coding sequence is TGTGCCAGTAGGCAAACAGGGAGCTCCTACGAGCAGTACTTC.

V and J are TRBV6-1 and TRBJ2-3; weak D call: TRBD2 (5 bases). CDR3 size: 15 residues. The V end was cut by 4 bases, the J end by 4 bases, with 15 bases between. Germline values: CDR1 MNHNS, CDR2 SASEGT. CDR3 sequence: CASSAKFGGADTQYF. CDR3 nucleotides: TGTGCCAGCAGTGCAAAATTCGGAGGCGCAGATACGCAGTATTTT.

V and J are TRBV19 and TRBJ1-2; D is unresolved. The germline V gene has CDR1 LNHDA and CDR2 SQIVND (reference sequence). This CDR3 has 15 residues. Trimming removed 2 bases from V and 4 bases from J, with 14 bases in between. The CDR3 protein is CASSINGGMAYGYTF. The CDR3 nucleotides are TGTGCCAGTAGTATAAATGGAGGGATGGCCTATGGCTACACCTTC.

This clone was found a few times. The chain is built from TRBV2 and TRBJ2-1; 10 bases are a match to TRBD1. This CDR3 comprises 13 residues. The trim removed 6 bases at V and 10 bases at J, leaving 6 bases unmatched. CDR1 and CDR2 (germline): SNHLY, FYNNEI. CDR3 coding DNA: TGTGCCAGCAGAGCGACAGGGGGCTGGGAGCAGTTCTTC. This gives the protein CASRATGGWEQFF.

This clone is medium-sized in the sample. The rearrangement links TRBV11-2 to TRBJ2-2; maybe TRBD2 (6 bases). The CDR3 runs 15 residues. The V end was cut by 2 bases, the J end by 5 bases, with 12 bases between. Germline V gene lookup returns CDR1 SGHAT and CDR2 FQNNGV. Here the CDR3 reads CASSLIGEETGELFF. CDR3 bases: TGTGCCAGCAGCTTAATCGGGGAGGAGACCGGGGAGCTGTTTTTT.

This chain uses TRBV4-3 with TRBJ1-1, with D unclear. CDR3 size: 16 residues. CDR1 is LGHNA and CDR2 is YSLEER in the germline V gene. V lost 0 bases to trimming and J lost 0 bases, with 11 bases between them. The CDR3 here is CASSQDQRVLNTEAFF. The DNA for the CDR3 is TGCGCCAGCAGCCAAGATCAGCGCGTGCTGAACACTGAAGCTTTCTTT.

This clone appeared a few times. This chain connects TRBV4-2 to TRBJ2-5; TRBD2 matches at 10 bases. The closer fit of TRBJ2-7 to the DNA end suggests the J call may be wrong. This CDR3 region has 15 residues. The germline gives CDR1 LGHNA, CDR2 YNFKEQ. CDR3 nucleotide sequence: TGTGCCAGCAGCCAAGGACTAGCGGGCTCCTACGAGCAGTACTTC. Translated: CASSQGLAGSYEQYF.

In this sample, this clone turned up a few times. The chain recombines TRBV7-8 with TRBJ2-5; D remains ambiguous. The germline V gene has CDR1 SGHVS and CDR2 FQNEAQ. This CDR3 has 14 amino acids. Deletions cut 8 bases from V and 5 bases from J, with 18 bases between. The CDR3 region has the DNA TGTGCCAGCTCGCAACGGTTGGGCGAGGAGACCCAGTACTTC. This translates into CASSQRLGEETQYF.

This clone turned up a few times. This chain uses TRBV15 with TRBJ1-1; D is ambiguous. V lost 0 bases to trimming and J lost 4 bases, with 6 bases between them. The CDR3 runs to 13 residues. Per the germline V gene, CDR1 is LNHNV and CDR2 is YYDKDF (reference sequence). CDR3 nucleotides: TGTGCCACCAGCAGAGATTTGAGCACTGAAGCTTTCTTT. The encoded protein is CATSRDLSTEAFF. The full variable domain, its missing parts supplied by reference TRBV15 and TRBJ1-1, is DAMVIQNPRYQVTQFGKPVTLSCSQTLNHNVMYWYQQKSSQAPKLLFHYYDKDFNNEADTPDNFQSRRPNTSFCFLDIRSPGLGDTAMYLCATSRDLSTEAFFGQGTRLTVV.

This clone has just a few counts. The CDR3 region is CASTQGGRQYF. CDR3 sequence (DNA): TGTGCCAGCACGCAGGGCGGAAGGCAGTATTTT. V and J are TRBV6-5 and TRBJ2-3, with a tentative D call TRBD1 (5 bases). There are 11 residues in the CDR3. Trimming removed 7 bases at V and 11 bases at J, with 13 bases between. Germline loops: CDR1 MNHEY, CDR2 SVGAGI.

The CDR3 spells CASSLAHRQGSNQPQHF. In DNA, the CDR3 is TGTGCCAGCAGCTTGGCCCATAGACAGGGAAGCAATCAGCCCCAGCATTTT. The rearrangement uses TRBV7-9 and TRBJ1-5, with 7 bases lining up with TRBD1. Germline loops: CDR1 SEHNR, CDR2 FQNEAQ (reference sequence). The CDR3 contains 17 residues. Germline trimming cut 3 bases from V and 1 base from J; bases unmatched to any gene: 9.

This chain uses TRBV4-3 with TRBJ2-6; D is perhaps TRBD2 (6 bases). This CDR3 contains 19 residues. V dropped 1 base and J dropped 0 bases, with 16 bases sitting between them. Germline V gives CDR1 LGHNA, CDR2 YSLEER. The CDR3 DNA is TGCGCCAGCAGCCAAGCCCCGGGAGTATCGGCCTCTGGGGCCAACGTCCTGACTTTC. As protein: CASSQAPGVSASGANVLTF.

The rearrangement uses TRBV5-4 and TRBJ2-7, with D perhaps TRBD1 (7 bases). The CDR3 is 14 residues long. Per germline, CDR1 SGHNT and CDR2 YYREEE (reference sequence). V was pared by 0 bases and J by 7 bases, with 14 bases between. DNA of the CDR3: TGTGCCAGCAGCTTGGAGTCAGGGGGGAGGGAGCAGTACTTC. This encodes CASSLESGGREQYF.

V and J are TRBV7-2 and TRBJ2-1; D may be TRBD2 (5 bases). The germline gives CDR1 SGHTA, CDR2 FQGNSA. With 5 bases removed from V and 4 bases from J, the gap between germline ends came to 9 bases. This CDR3 is 13 amino acids long. CDR3 in DNA: TGTGCCAGCAGCGTCGGGATTTACAATGAGCAGTTCTTC. Protein: CASSVGIYNEQFF.

This clone was seen only once. The rearrangement joins TRBV6-1 to TRBJ2-1, with TRBD1 matching over 8 bases. The germline CDR1 and CDR2 sequences are MNHNS and SASEGT. Trimming removed 6 bases from V and 9 bases from J; junction bases left unmatched: 4. This CDR3 is built from 12 residues. The CDR3 loop reads CASRAGGIEQFF. The CDR3 coding sequence is TGTGCCAGCAGGGCAGGGGGCATTGAGCAGTTCTTC.

J is TRBJ1-5 and V is TRBV6-5; a possible D gene is TRBD1 (6 bases). Germline V CDR1 and CDR2: MNHEY, SVGAGI. The V end was cut by 5 bases, the J end by 3 bases, with 11 bases between. The CDR3 is 14 residues long. DNA for the CDR3: TGTGCCAGCAGTCCGGACAGAGTCAATCAGCCCCAGCATTTT. The encoded protein is CASSPDRVNQPQHF.

A few counts support this clone. A far more abundant clone sits one base away, making this likely a read error. The chain recombines TRBV7-8 with TRBJ1-2; D perhaps matches TRBD1 (5 bases). The CDR3 is made up of 13 amino acids. Germline values: CDR1 SGHVS, CDR2 FQNEAQ. Trimming took 5 bases from V and 6 from J, leaving 13 bases between them. This chain's CDR3 is CASSVGAGNGYTF. Written as DNA, the CDR3 is TGTGCCAGCAGCGTAGGTGCAGGGAATGGCTACACCTTC.

The chain recombines TRBV30 with TRBJ1-2; 12 bases agree with TRBD1. J lost 8 bases, V lost 0 bases, and 10 bases had no gene match. Per germline, CDR1 GTSNPN and CDR2 SVGIG (reference sequence). This CDR3 comprises 16 residues. The CDR3 spells CAWSVRGTGGAWGYTF. In DNA, the CDR3 is TGTGCCTGGAGTGTACGGGGGACAGGGGGCGCATGGGGCTACACCTTC.